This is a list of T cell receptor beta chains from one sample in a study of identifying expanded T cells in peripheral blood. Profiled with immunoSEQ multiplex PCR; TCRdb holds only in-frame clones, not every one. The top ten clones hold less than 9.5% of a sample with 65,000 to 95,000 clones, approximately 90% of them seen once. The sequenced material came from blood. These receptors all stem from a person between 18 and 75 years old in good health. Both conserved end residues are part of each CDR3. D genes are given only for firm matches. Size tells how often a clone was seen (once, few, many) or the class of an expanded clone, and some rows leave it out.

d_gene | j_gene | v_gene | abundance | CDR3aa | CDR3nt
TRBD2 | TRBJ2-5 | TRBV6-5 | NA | CASSYSGGTMETQYF | TGTGCCAGCAGTTACTCCGGGGGGACGATGGAGACCCAGTACTTC
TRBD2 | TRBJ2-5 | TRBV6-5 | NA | CASSYSGRGGAETQYF | TGTGCCAGCAGTTACTCTGGACGCGGGGGGGCGGAGACCCAGTACTTC
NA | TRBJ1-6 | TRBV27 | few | CASSLDFDSPLHF | TGTGCCAGCAGTTTAGACTTCGATTCACCCCTCCACTTT
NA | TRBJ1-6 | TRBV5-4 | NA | CASSPRGGSPLHF | TGTGCCAGCAGCCCCCGGGGGGGTTCACCCCTCCACTTT
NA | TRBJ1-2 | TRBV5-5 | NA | CASSSEGLGGYTF | TGTGCCAGCAGCTCTGAGGGCCTAGGCGGCTACACCTTC
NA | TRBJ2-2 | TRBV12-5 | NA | CASGLGTDTGELFF | TGTGCTAGTGGTTTGGGGACAGACACCGGGGAGCTGTTTTTT
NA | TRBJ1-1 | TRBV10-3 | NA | CAISGFEGGAFF | TGTGCCATCAGCGGATTTGAGGGGGGAGCTTTCTTT
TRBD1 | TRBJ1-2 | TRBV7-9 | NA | CASSLGLTGESYGYTF | TGTGCCAGCAGCTTAGGCTTGACAGGGGAGTCCTATGGCTACACCTTC
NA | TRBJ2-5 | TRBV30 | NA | CAWSVPGYQETQYF | TGTGCCTGGAGTGTACCTGGCTACCAAGAGACCCAGTACTTC
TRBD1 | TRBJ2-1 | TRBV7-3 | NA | CASSPGTGNNEQFF | TGTGCCAGCAGCCCGGGGACAGGGAACAATGAGCAGTTCTTC
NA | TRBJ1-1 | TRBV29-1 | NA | CSAKTGTLNTEAFF | TGCAGCGCCAAAACCGGGACCCTGAACACTGAAGCTTTCTTT
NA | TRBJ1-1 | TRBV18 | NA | CASSRIDDEAFF | TGTGCCAGCTCCAGAATAGACGACGAAGCTTTCTTT
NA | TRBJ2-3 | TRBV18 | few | CASSPMGGDTQYF | TGTGCCAGCTCACCGATGGGGGGCGATACGCAGTATTTT
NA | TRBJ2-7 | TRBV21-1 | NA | CASTRRYEQYF | TGTGCCAGCACCCGTAGATACGAGCAGTACTTC
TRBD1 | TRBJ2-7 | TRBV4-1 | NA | CASSTRTGSYEQYF | TGCGCCAGCAGCACCCGGACAGGCTCCTACGAGCAGTACTTC
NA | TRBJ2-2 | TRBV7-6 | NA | CASSLPAGRPGELFF | TGTGCCAGCAGCTTGCCAGCCGGAAGACCGGGGGAGCTGTTTTTT
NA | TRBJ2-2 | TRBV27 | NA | CASSVGAGELFF | TGTGCCAGCAGTGTCGGCGCCGGGGAGCTGTTTTTT
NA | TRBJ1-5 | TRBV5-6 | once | CASSPWTVRNQPQHF | TGTGCCAGCAGCCCTTGGACAGTAAGGAATCAGCCCCAGCATTTT
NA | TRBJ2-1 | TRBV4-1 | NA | CASSQGEEGTKEFF | TGCGCCAGCAGCCAGGGCGAGGAGGGGACAAAAGAGTTCTTC
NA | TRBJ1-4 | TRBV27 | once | CASSLSWTENEKLFF | TGTGCCAGCAGTTTATCGTGGACAGAAAATGAAAAACTGTTTTTT
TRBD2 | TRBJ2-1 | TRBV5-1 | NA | CASSLGSGTSGYNEQFF | TGCGCCAGCAGCTTGGGGTCTGGGACTAGCGGGTACAATGAGCAGTTCTTC
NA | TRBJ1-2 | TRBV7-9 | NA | CASSTQLPGGGYTF | TGTGCCAGCAGCACACAACTCCCGGGGGGTGGCTACACCTTC
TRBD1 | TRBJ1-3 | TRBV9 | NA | CASSGRTGTGNTIYF | TGTGCCAGCAGCGGCCGGACAGGGACCGGAAACACCATATATTTT
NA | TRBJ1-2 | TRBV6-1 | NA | CASREGGGYTF | TGTGCCAGCAGGGAAGGGGGTGGCTACACCTTC
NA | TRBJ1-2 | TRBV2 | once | CASSERTLGYTF | TGTGCCAGCAGTGAACGGACCTTGGGCTACACCTTC
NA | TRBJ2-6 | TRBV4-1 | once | CASSQVPLQGPSGANVLTF | TGCGCCAGCAGCCAAGTCCCACTGCAGGGACCCTCTGGGGCCAACGTCCTGACTTTC
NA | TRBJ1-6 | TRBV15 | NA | CATRGGEANSPLHF | TGTGCCACCCGAGGCGGGGAGGCGAATTCACCCCTCCACTTT
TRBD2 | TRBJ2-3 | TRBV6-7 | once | CASSLPSGRSLVGVTDTQYF | TGTGCCAGCAGCCTACCGAGCGGGAGAAGCTTGGTGGGGGTGACAGATACGCAGTATTTT
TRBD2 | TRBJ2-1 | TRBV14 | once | CASSLRLAGGRRNEQFF | TGTGCCAGCAGCTTAAGACTAGCGGGGGGCAGACGCAATGAGCAGTTCTTC
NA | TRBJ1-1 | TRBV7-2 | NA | CASSSLGGGGTEAFF | TGTGCCAGCAGCTCCTTAGGGGGGGGAGGCACTGAAGCTTTCTTT
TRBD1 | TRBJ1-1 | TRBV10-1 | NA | CASSEYRDRDPNTEAFF | TGCGCCAGCAGTGAGTATAGGGACAGGGACCCGAACACTGAAGCTTTCTTT
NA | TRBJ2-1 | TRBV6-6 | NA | CASNQMGQAGSNEQFF | TGTGCCAGCAACCAAATGGGGCAGGCGGGATCCAATGAGCAGTTCTTC
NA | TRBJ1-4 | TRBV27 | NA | CASSSRLGTNEKLFF | TGTGCCAGCAGTTCCCGTTTGGGGACTAATGAAAAACTGTTTTTT
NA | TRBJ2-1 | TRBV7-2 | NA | CASSPPSTYNEQFF | TGTGCCAGCAGCCCGCCGAGCACCTACAATGAGCAGTTCTTC
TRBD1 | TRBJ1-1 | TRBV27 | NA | CASSLWAGGEAFF | TGTGCCAGCAGTTTATGGGCAGGGGGTGAAGCTTTCTTT
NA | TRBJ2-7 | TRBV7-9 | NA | CASSLGGESYEQYF | TGTGCCAGCAGCTTAGGTGGGGAATCCTACGAGCAGTACTTC
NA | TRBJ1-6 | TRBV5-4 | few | CASSLGPDANSPLHF | TGTGCCAGCAGCTTGGGGCCAGACGCAAATTCACCCCTCCACTTT
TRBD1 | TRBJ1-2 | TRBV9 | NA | CASSKWTGEIANYGYTF | TGTGCCAGCAGCAAATGGACAGGGGAGATAGCTAACTATGGCTACACCTTC
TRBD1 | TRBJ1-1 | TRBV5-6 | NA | CASSRKTGTANTEAFF | TGTGCCAGCAGCCGAAAGACCGGGACAGCGAACACTGAAGCTTTCTTT
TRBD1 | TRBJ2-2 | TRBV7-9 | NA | CASSLGDSINTGELFF | TGTGCCAGCAGCTTGGGGGACAGCATCAACACCGGGGAGCTGTTTTTT
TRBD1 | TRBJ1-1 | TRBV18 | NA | CASSHTGVLNTEAFF | TGTGCCAGCTCACATACAGGGGTGTTGAACACTGAAGCTTTCTTT
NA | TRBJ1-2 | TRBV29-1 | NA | CSVEVQGSPYGYTF | TGCAGCGTTGAAGTCCAGGGGAGCCCCTATGGCTACACCTTC
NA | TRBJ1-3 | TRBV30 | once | CAWSLGITSGNTIYF | TGTGCCTGGAGTCTGGGGATTACCTCTGGAAACACCATATATTTT
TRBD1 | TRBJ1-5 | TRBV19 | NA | CASRGQRRQPQHF | TGTGCCAGTCGGGGACAGAGACGTCAGCCCCAGCATTTT
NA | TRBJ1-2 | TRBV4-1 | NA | CASSLTGGTRSGYTF | TGCGCCAGCAGCCTCACGGGGGGAACCAGGAGTGGCTACACCTTC
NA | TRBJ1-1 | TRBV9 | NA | CASSMFDAGYPGAGLAFF | TGTGCCAGCAGCATGTTTGATGCCGGTTATCCGGGCGCAGGTTTGGCTTTCTTT
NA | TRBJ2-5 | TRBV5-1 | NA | CASSPPELRGLETQYF | TGCGCCAGCAGCCCTCCTGAATTGAGGGGCTTGGAGACCCAGTACTTC
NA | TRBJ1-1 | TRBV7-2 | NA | CASSLVVGRVNTEAFF | TGTGCCAGCAGCTTAGTTGTCGGCAGGGTGAACACTGAAGCTTTCTTT
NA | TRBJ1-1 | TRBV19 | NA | CASSPVAGTEAFF | TGTGCCAGTTCACCGGTGGCCGGCACTGAAGCTTTCTTT
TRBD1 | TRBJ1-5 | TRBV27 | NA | CASSLTGEAQPQHF | TGTGCCAGCAGTTTGACAGGGGAGGCTCAGCCCCAGCATTTT
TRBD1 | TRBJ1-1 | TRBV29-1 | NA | CSVNPSTGTNTEAFF | TGCAGCGTTAACCCTTCGACAGGGACGAACACTGAAGCTTTCTTT
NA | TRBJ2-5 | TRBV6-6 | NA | CASSRERTGKETQYF | TGTGCCAGCAGCCGGGAACGGACGGGTAAAGAGACCCAGTACTTC